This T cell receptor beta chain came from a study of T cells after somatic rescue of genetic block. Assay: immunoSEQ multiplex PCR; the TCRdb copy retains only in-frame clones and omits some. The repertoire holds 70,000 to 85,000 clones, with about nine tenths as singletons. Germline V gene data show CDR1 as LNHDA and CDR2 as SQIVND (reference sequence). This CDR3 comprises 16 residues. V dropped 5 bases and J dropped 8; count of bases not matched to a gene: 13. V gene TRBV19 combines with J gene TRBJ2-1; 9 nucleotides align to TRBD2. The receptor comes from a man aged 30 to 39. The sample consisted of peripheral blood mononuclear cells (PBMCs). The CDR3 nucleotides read TGTGCCAGTAGTGTCCCGCGGGGGGGCCCCGGGGATGAGCAGTTCTTC. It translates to CASSVPRGGPGDEQFF. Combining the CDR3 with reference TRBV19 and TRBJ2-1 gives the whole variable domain DGGITQSPKYLFRKEGQNVTLSCEQNLNHDAMYWYRQDPGQGLRLIYYSQIVNDFQKGDIAEGYSVSREKKESFPLTVTSAQKNPTAFYLCASSVPRGGPGDEQFFGPGTRLTVL.